These 24 T cell receptor beta chains share one sample of origin, sequenced in a study of chemoradiotherapy in HPV16-positive cancers. The data were produced by immunoSEQ multiplex PCR, yet TCRdb's version contains in-frame clones alone and is incomplete. The table shows a few thousand clones, with about 89% occurring only once. This specimen consisted of tumor tissue, obtained from a patient who underwent chemoradiotherapy. These TCRs come from a human donor with HPV-associated anogenital cancer.

This sequence joins TRBV11-1 and TRBJ2-3; 10 bases fit TRBD2. Germline values: CDR1 SGHAT, CDR2 FQDESV (reference sequence). Trimming at V came to 0 bases and at J to 9 bases, leaving 12 bases not matched to a gene. This CDR3 spans 17 amino acids. The CDR3 coding sequence is TGTGCCAGCAGCTTAGCTCTAGCGGGAGTTGAGGGAGGAACGCAGTATTTT. It translates to CASSLALAGVEGGTQYF.

This clone was counted once. The chain has TRBV27 and TRBJ1-1, with D possibly matching TRBD1 (6 bases). The CDR3 is made up of 14 amino acids. Germline-derived CDR1 and CDR2 are MNHEY and SMNVEV (reference sequence). Trimming cost V 5 bases and J 4 bases, with 14 bases left between them. The CDR3 loop is CASSPRTGTTEAFF. The CDR3 bases are TGTGCCAGCAGTCCCCGTACAGGGACCACTGAAGCTTTCTTT.

This clone was picked up a small number of times. This chain joins TRBV28 and TRBJ1-2; 8 bases are shared with TRBD1. This CDR3 is built from 18 residues. With V trimmed by 4 bases and J by 4 bases, 17 bases remained unmatched. Germline loops: CDR1 MDHEN, CDR2 SYDVKM. In DNA, the CDR3 is TGTGCCAGCAGTTCCCTTACAGTCGGGGGCGGGACAGGCTATGGCTACACCTTC. This codes for CASSSLTVGGGTGYGYTF.

This chain connects TRBV15 to TRBJ2-6, with 7 bases aligning to TRBD1. The V and J ends lost 6 bases and 2 bases, in that order; junction bases with no gene match: 7. Germline CDR1 LNHNV, CDR2 YYDKDF (reference sequence). The CDR3 loop spans 16 amino acids. The CDR3 DNA is TGTGCCACCAGAAATATAGGGGGCGCTGGGGCCAACGTCCTGACTTTC. Protein: CATRNIGGAGANVLTF. The full variable domain, in which reference TRBV15 and TRBJ2-6 provide the parts outside the CDR3, is DAMVIQNPRYQVTQFGKPVTLSCSQTLNHNVMYWYQQKSSQAPKLLFHYYDKDFNNEADTPDNFQSRRPNTSFCFLDIRSPGLGDTAMYLCATRNIGGAGANVLTFGAGSRLTVL.

The CDR3 bases are TGTGCCAGTATCCGGACAGGGGTTGGTGGAAACACCATATATTTT. Its protein is CASIRTGVGGNTIYF. This sequence joins TRBV19 and TRBJ1-3, with TRBD1 matching over 9 bases. CDR1 and CDR2 from the germline V gene are LNHDA and SQIVND (reference sequence). Germline trimming cut 7 bases from V and 3 bases from J; bases unmatched to any gene: 7. The CDR3 runs 15 residues.

The chain recombines TRBV29-1 with TRBJ2-3; a possible D gene is TRBD2 (5 bases). The V and J ends lost 4 bases and 6 bases respectively, with 11 bases between them. Germline CDR1 reads SQVTM; CDR2 reads ANQGSEA. The CDR3 runs 12 residues. The CDR3 region has the DNA TGCAGCGTTGCCCGGGAAGGTGATACGCAGTATTTT. Protein sequence: CSVAREGDTQYF.

The chain joins TRBV5-4 to TRBJ2-2, with 14 positions matching TRBD2. The CDR3 contains 16 residues. Unmatched junction bases numbered 6, after V lost 3 bases and J lost 8 bases. Germline V gene lookup returns CDR1 SGHNT and CDR2 YYREEE (reference sequence). Written as DNA, the CDR3 is TGTGCCAGCAGCTCGACTAGCGGGAGGGCCAAGGGGGAGCTGTTTTTT. This sequence encodes CASSSTSGRAKGELFF.

The rearrangement joins TRBV2 to TRBJ1-2, with a tentative D call TRBD1 (6 bases). Per germline, CDR1 SNHLY and CDR2 FYNNEI. CDR3 length: 14 amino acids. Trimming pared 5 bases from V and 6 bases from J, leaving 16 bases between. CDR3 in amino acids: CASSWQGGGHGYTF. Written as DNA, the CDR3 is TGTGCCAGCAGTTGGCAAGGGGGGGGCCATGGCTACACCTTC.

The chain couples TRBV28 to TRBJ1-2; weak D call: TRBD1 (5 bases). The CDR3 contains 16 residues. V dropped 1 base and J dropped 5 bases, with 17 bases sitting between them. Germline values: CDR1 MDHEN, CDR2 SYDVKM. For the CDR3, the DNA is TGTGCCAGCAGTTTATCGCGGGACGGGATCTTATATGGCTACACCTTC. The encoded protein is CASSLSRDGILYGYTF.

The chain has TRBV9 and TRBJ2-5, with TRBD1 identical over 8 bases. The CDR3 runs to 15 residues. From germline, CDR1 is SGDLS and CDR2 YYNGEE. The V and J ends lost 4 bases and 0 bases, in that order; junction bases with no gene match: 5. CDR3 protein: CASSSRGLHQETQYF. The CDR3 DNA reads as TGTGCCAGCAGCTCCAGGGGGCTTCACCAAGAGACCCAGTACTTC. Complete variable domain (other parts from reference TRBV9 and TRBJ2-5): DSGVTQTPKHLITATGQRVTLRCSPRSGDLSVYWYQQSLDQGLQFLIQYYNGEERAKGNILERFSAQQFPDLHSELNLSSLELGDSALYFCASSSRGLHQETQYFGPGTRLLVL.

V and J are TRBV6-6 and TRBJ1-4; no clear D gene. Trimming shortened V by 5 bases and J by 8 bases, and 9 bases separated the two germline ends. The germline V gene encodes CDR1 MNHNY and CDR2 SVGAGI (reference sequence). The CDR3 spans 12 residues. The CDR3 bases are TGTGCCAGCAGTGGACGGGAAGAAAAACTGTTTTTT. It translates to CASSGREEKLFF.

The rearrangement uses TRBV5-5 and TRBJ2-1; unclear D gene. The V end was cut by 6 bases, the J end by 4 bases, with 5 bases between. Germline assignment: CDR1 SGHKS and CDR2 YYEKEE (reference sequence). The CDR3 has 11 amino acids. This chain's CDR3 is CASMAYNEQFF. The CDR3 nucleotides read TGTGCCAGCATGGCTTACAATGAGCAGTTCTTC.

The chain joins TRBV5-1 to TRBJ1-1; D is possibly TRBD1 (6 bases). With 1 base removed from V and 1 base from J, the gap between germline ends came to 17 bases. The CDR3 has 17 residues. Germline loops: CDR1 SGHRS, CDR2 YFSETQ. The DNA for the CDR3 is TGCGCCAGCAGCTTGCCCACGGGGAGGGGGTGGAACACTGAAGCTTTCTTT. It yields the protein CASSLPTGRGWNTEAFF. The full variable domain, with the rest looked up from reference TRBV5-1 and TRBJ1-1, is KAGVTQTPRYLIKTRGQQVTLSCSPISGHRSVSWYQQTPGQGLQFLFEYFSETQRNKGNFPGRFSGRQFSNSRSEMNVSTLELGDSALYLCASSLPTGRGWNTEAFFGQGTRLTVV.

The V call is TRBV5-6, the J call TRBJ2-6; 11 nucleotides line up with TRBD1. The germline CDR1 and CDR2 sequences are SGHDT and YYEEEE. The CDR3 runs to 19 residues. Trimming cost V 4 bases and J 0 bases; bases outside gene matches: 9. The CDR3 nucleotides read TGTGCCAGCAGCCTTGTGGGGACAGGGGGGCCCTCTGGGGCCAACGTCCTGACTTTC. Encoded protein: CASSLVGTGGPSGANVLTF.

Concerning this clone: This CDR3 is also generated by other DNA sequences in the sample. The chain uses TRBV6-5 and TRBJ2-1; D is possibly TRBD1 (6 bases). This CDR3 spans 13 amino acids. Germline V gene data show CDR1 as MNHEY and CDR2 as SVGAGI. V lost 0 bases and J 9 bases, leaving 9 bases between the germline ends. As DNA, the CDR3 is TGTGCCAGCAGTTACTCGGGGGCTGGTGAGCAGTTCTTC. Amino acids: CASSYSGAGEQFF.

The table lists this clone with a few counts. The genes are TRBV9 and TRBJ1-2; TRBD1 might be the D (5 bases). The V end lost 4 bases, the J end lost 7 bases, and 23 bases lay between the germline ends. Germline V gene lookup returns CDR1 SGDLS and CDR2 YYNGEE. The CDR3 is made up of 16 amino acids. The CDR3 protein is CASSTQQGVGVIGYTF. The CDR3 DNA reads as TGTGCCAGCAGCACCCAGCAGGGAGTGGGGGTAATTGGCTACACCTTC. The full variable domain, in which reference TRBV9 and TRBJ1-2 provide the parts outside the CDR3, is DSGVTQTPKHLITATGQRVTLRCSPRSGDLSVYWYQQSLDQGLQFLIQYYNGEERAKGNILERFSAQQFPDLHSELNLSSLELGDSALYFCASSTQQGVGVIGYTFGSGTRLTVV.

The chain uses TRBV5-1 and TRBJ2-2; TRBD2 agrees at 9 bases. This CDR3 has 16 residues. The germline V gene has CDR1 SGHRS and CDR2 YFSETQ. With V trimmed by 4 bases and J by 6 bases, 10 bases remained unmatched. CDR3 sequence: CASSPGTSIQPGELFF. The CDR3 coding sequence is TGCGCCAGCAGCCCTGGGACTAGCATCCAACCCGGGGAGCTGTTTTTT.

This clone was counted once. In DNA, the CDR3 is TGTGCCAGCTCACCACGTTCGGGGGACGCGACTGAAGCTTTCTTT. Protein sequence: CASSPRSGDATEAFF. This chain joins TRBV18 and TRBJ1-1; D might be TRBD1 (5 bases). There are 15 residues in the CDR3. CDR1 is KGHSH and CDR2 is LQKENI in the germline V gene. V lost 1 base to trimming and J lost 5 bases, with 14 bases between them.

This clone was seen once. The chain uses TRBV19 and TRBJ2-2, with D possibly matching TRBD1 (5 bases). Germline CDR1 LNHDA, CDR2 SQIVND (reference sequence). The ends were cut back, 7 bases at V and 7 bases at J, with 10 bases in the middle. This CDR3 region has 12 residues. This CDR3 reads CASKRDSGELFF. CDR3 nucleotides: TGTGCCAGTAAACGCGACAGCGGGGAGCTGTTTTTT. The full variable domain, with the rest looked up from reference TRBV19 and TRBJ2-2, is DGGITQSPKYLFRKEGQNVTLSCEQNLNHDAMYWYRQDPGQGLRLIYYSQIVNDFQKGDIAEGYSVSREKKESFPLTVTSAQKNPTAFYLCASKRDSGELFFGEGSRLTVL.

CDR3 DNA sequence: TGCGCCAGCAGCCAAGATAGGGCCGACCCCAGCACAGATACGCAGTATTTT. This translates into CASSQDRADPSTDTQYF. The rearrangement links TRBV4-1 to TRBJ2-3; no clear D gene. Germline assignment: CDR1 MGHRA and CDR2 YSYEKL. The length of the CDR3 is 17 residues. V lost 0 bases, J lost 0 bases, and 13 bases lay in between.

CDR3 region: CASSYSRGLGDTQYF. The DNA of the CDR3 is TGTGCCAGCAGTTACTCTAGAGGGTTGGGGGATACGCAGTATTTT. The chain combines TRBV6-6 with TRBJ2-3; weak D call: TRBD2 (5 bases). CDR3 size: 15 residues. Germline V gives CDR1 MNHNY, CDR2 SVGAGI (reference sequence). The germline V and J ends were trimmed by 0 bases and 6 bases, with 13 bases remaining between them.

The rearrangement uses TRBV7-2 and TRBJ2-1; the match to TRBD2 covers 9 bases. Per germline, CDR1 SGHTA and CDR2 FQGNSA. V lost 0 bases and J lost 9; bases outside the gene matches: 9. CDR3 length equals 16 residues. Written as DNA, the CDR3 is TGTGCCAGCAGCTTAGCGACTAGCGGTGGGTCGGGTGAGCAGTTCTTC. As protein: CASSLATSGGSGEQFF.

The chain uses TRBV5-1 and TRBJ1-1; 8 positions agree with TRBD1. Germline CDR1 reads SGHRS; CDR2 reads YFSETQ. The CDR3 is 17 amino acids. V lost 0 bases, J lost 2 bases, and 9 bases stayed unmatched. CDR3: CASSLGAGGGLNTEAFF. Here the CDR3 DNA reads TGCGCCAGCAGCTTGGGTGCAGGGGGCGGTCTAAACACTGAAGCTTTCTTT.

The genes are TRBV7-2 and TRBJ2-7; 9 positions match TRBD1. The CDR3 sequence is 14 residues long. J lost 5 bases, V lost 5 bases, and 7 bases had no gene match. Germline CDR1 is SGHTA and CDR2 is FQGNSA. The CDR3: CASSVDRGANEQYF. DNA for the CDR3: TGTGCCAGCAGCGTGGACAGGGGAGCCAACGAGCAGTACTTC.